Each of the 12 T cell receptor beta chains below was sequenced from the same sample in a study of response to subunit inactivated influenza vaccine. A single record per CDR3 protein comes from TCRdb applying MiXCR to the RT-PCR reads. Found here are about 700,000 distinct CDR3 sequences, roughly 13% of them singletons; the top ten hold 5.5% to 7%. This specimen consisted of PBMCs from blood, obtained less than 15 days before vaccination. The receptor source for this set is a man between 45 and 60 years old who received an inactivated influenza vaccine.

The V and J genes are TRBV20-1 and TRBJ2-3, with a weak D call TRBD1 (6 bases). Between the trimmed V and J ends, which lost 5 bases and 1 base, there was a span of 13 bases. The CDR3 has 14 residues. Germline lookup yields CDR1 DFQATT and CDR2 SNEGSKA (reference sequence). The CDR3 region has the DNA TGCAGTGCTCGGCCTTGGACAGGCACAGATACGCAGTATTTT. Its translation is CSARPWTGTDTQYF.

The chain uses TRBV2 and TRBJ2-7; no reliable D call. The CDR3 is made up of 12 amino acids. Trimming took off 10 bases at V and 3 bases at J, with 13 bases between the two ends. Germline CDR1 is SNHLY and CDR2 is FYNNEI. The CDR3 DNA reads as TGTGCCATCAAGACCTCTAGCTACGAGCAGTACTTC. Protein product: CAIKTSSYEQYF.

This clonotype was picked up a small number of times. CDR3 nucleotide sequence: TGTGCCAGCAGCCAAAGACTAGCATTCGATACGCAGTATTTT. Translated, it gives CASSQRLAFDTQYF. This sequence joins TRBV14 and TRBJ2-3; 7 positions match TRBD2. Unmatched junction bases numbered 5, after V lost 2 bases and J lost 6 bases. The CDR3 totals 14 residues. Germline CDR1 SGHDN, CDR2 FVKESK. Filled out from reference TRBV14 and TRBJ2-3, the complete variable domain reads EAGVTQFPSHSVIEKGQTVTLRCDPISGHDNLYWYRRVMGKEIKFLLHFVKESKQDESGMPNNRFLAERTGGTYSTLKVQPAELEDSGVYFCASSQRLAFDTQYFGPGTRLTVL.

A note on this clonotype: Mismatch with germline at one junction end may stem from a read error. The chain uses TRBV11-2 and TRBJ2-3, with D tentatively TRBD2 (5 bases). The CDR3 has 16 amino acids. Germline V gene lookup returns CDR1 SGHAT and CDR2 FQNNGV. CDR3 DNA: TGTGCCTGCAGCTTATCCAGGCAGAGCCGGGGAGATACGCAGTATTTT. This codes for CACSLSRQSRGDTQYF. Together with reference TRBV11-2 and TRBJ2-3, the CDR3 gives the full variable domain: EAGVAQSPRYKIIEKRQSVAFWCNPISGHATLYWYQQILGQGPKLLIQFQNNGVVDDSQLPKDRFSAERLKGVDSTLKIQPAKLEDSAVYLCACSLSRQSRGDTQYFGPGTRLTVL.

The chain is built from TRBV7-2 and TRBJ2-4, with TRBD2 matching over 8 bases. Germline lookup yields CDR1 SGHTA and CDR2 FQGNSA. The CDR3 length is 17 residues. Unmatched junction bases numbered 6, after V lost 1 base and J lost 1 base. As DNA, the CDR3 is TGTGCCAGCAGCTTAGGCGGCGGGGGGTATGCCAAAAACATTCAGTACTTC. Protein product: CASSLGGGGYAKNIQYF.

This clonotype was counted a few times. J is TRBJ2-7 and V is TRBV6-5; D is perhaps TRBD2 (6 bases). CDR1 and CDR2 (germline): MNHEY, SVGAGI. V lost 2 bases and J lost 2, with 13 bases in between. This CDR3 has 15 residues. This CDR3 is CASSYVTGVPYEQYF. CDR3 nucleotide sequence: TGTGCCAGCAGTTACGTAACGGGAGTCCCCTACGAGCAGTACTTC.

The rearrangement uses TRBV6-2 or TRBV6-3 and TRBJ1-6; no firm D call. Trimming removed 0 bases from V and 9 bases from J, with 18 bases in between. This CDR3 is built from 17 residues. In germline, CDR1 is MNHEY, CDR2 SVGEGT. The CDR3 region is CASSYSKTRDSRSPLHF. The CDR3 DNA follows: TGTGCCAGCAGTTACTCGAAGACTCGTGATTCACGTTCACCCCTCCACTTT.

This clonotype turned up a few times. As DNA, the CDR3 is TGCGCCAGCAGCTGGTCTAGCGGGGGGGCAGATACGCAGTATTTT. Translated, it gives CASSWSSGGADTQYF. This sequence joins TRBV5-1 and TRBJ2-3; 12 positions match TRBD2. The junction had 3 bases not matched to a gene; V was cut back by 3 bases and J by 4 bases. The CDR3 runs 15 residues. Germline V CDR1 and CDR2: SGHRS, YFSETQ.

The CDR3 is CSAIPGTRGYEQYF. The CDR3 DNA is TGCAGTGCCATCCCCGGGACTAGAGGGTACGAGCAGTACTTC. This chain links TRBV20-1 with TRBJ2-7; TRBD2 matches at 8 bases. CDR1 and CDR2 from the germline V gene are DFQATT and SNEGSKA (reference sequence). V shed 6 bases and J 4 bases; nucleotides not matched to a gene: 11. The CDR3 has 14 residues.

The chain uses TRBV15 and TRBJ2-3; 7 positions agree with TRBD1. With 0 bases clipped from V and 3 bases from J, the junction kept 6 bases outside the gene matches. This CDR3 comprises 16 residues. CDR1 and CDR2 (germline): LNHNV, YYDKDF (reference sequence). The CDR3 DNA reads TGTGCCACCAGCAGAGATGGGGGACAGACAACAGATACGCAGTATTTT. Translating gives CATSRDGGQTTDTQYF.

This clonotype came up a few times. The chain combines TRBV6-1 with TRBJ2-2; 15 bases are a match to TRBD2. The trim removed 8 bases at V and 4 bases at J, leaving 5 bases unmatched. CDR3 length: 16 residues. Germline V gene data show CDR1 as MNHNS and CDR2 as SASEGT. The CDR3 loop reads CASRTSGGASTGELFF. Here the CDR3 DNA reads TGTGCCAGCCGGACTAGCGGGGGGGCTAGCACCGGGGAGCTGTTTTTT.

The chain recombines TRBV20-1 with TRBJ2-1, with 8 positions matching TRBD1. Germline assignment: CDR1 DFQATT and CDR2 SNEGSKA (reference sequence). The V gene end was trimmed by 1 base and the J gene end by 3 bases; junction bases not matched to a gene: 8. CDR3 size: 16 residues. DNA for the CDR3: TGCAGTGCTAGAGGACGCCGAGGACAGGGCTACAATGAGCAGTTCTTC. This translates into CSARGRRGQGYNEQFF.